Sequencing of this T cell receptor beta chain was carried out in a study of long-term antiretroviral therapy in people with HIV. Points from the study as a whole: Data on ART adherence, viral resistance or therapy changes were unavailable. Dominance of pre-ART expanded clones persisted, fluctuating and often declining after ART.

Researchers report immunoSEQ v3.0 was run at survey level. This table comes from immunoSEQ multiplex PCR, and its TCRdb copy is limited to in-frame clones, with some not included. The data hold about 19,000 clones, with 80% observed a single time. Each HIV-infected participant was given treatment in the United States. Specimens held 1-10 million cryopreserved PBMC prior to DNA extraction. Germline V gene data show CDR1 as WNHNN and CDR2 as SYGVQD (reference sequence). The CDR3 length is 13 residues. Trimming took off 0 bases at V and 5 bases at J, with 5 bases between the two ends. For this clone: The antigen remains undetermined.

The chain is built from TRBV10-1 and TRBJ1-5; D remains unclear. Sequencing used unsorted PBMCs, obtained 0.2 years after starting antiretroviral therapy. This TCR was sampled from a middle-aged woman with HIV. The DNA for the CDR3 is TGCGCCAGCAGTGAGTCAGGAGATCAGCCCCAGCATTTT. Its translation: CASSESGDQPQHF.